The clone carrying this TCR beta chain was seen at least ten times. There were TCR beta CDR3 regions amplified from RNA transcripts. In the first-round RT-PCR of the TCR CDR3, the HTBI primer set was used. TCRdb independently ran MiXCR on the multiplex PCR reads; one entry per CDR3 protein. The profile shows 100,000 to 130,000 distinct CDR3 sequences, roughly 15% of them singletons. Germline CDR1 and CDR2: SGHNT and YENEEA. The CDR3 runs to 17 residues. V lost 4 bases and J 7 bases, leaving 23 bases between the germline ends. The data derive from a study of T cells in Graves' hyperthyroidism and ophthalmopathy.

The sequencing input was blood. V and J are TRBV11-3 and TRBJ2-1; tentatively, D is TRBD1 (6 bases). The sequence derives from a woman between 50 and 59 years old with Graves' hyperthyroidism. This CDR3 is CASSSRGSGWGGNEQFF. The CDR3 nucleotides are TGTGCCAGCAGCTCGAGGGGGTCCGGGTGGGGTGGTAATGAGCAGTTCTTC.